This TCR beta chain was found in a study of Graves' ophthalmopathy and Graves' hyperthyroidism (dated by TCRdb to between 2018 and 2020). With respect to the entire study: Peripheral blood was collected at initial diagnosis, prior to any treatment. The study used TCR beta repertoire signatures to distinguish Graves' ophthalmopathy from Graves' hyperthyroidism and to predict progression to ophthalmopathy. In total, over 130 blood samples were TCR-sequenced: 43 ophthalmopathy, around 75 hyperthyroidism and some 17 hyperthyroidism-to-ophthalmopathy patients. To explore V-J signatures that distinguish ophthalmopathy from hyperthyroidism, a discovery set of roughly 98 patients was enrolled, made up of around 44 with ophthalmopathy and some 60 with stable hyperthyroidism. For independent validation, a separate cohort was made up of 18 to 20 hyperthyroidism patients plus 17 patients who later progressed from hyperthyroidism to ophthalmopathy. In several hyperthyroidism patients, the T-cell repertoire of thyroid tissue was compared with the T-cell repertoire of blood. Once sampling was done, hyperthyroidism patients were given methimazole at a starting dose of 30 mg daily, while ophthalmopathy patients were given high-dose intravenous methylprednisolone. The full study reports these points: Most expanded thyroid clonotypes with frequency above 0.001 were also detected in blood, suggesting blood repertoires may reflect the thyroid immune response. The 13-signature model separated ophthalmopathy from stable hyperthyroidism with 85% to 90% sensitivity and about 81% specificity in cross-validation, and 80%/75% in the test set. In validation, the model predicted ophthalmopathy progression with nearly 71% sensitivity and around 72% specificity; roughly 12 predicted patients were CT-confirmed with GO in a median of approximately 6.2 months. Sample size was not statistically predetermined, and group allocation was not concealed from the investigators.

The ophthalmopathy patients had moderately to severely active disease, with a Clinical Activity Score of 3 or higher, a NOSPECS grade of 4 or higher, and a disease duration of less than 3 months. Patients were excluded if they had other autoimmune diseases, uncontrolled infections, pregnancy or lactation. Clinical symptoms, serum thyroxine, TRAb, thyroid ultrasound and orbital computed tomography were used for diagnosis. Using Ficoll-Paque density gradient centrifugation, PBMCs were isolated from over 8.5 ml of fresh peripheral blood. Total RNA was extracted with Trizol reagent and quality-checked on an Agilent 2100 Bioanalyzer. Notes on this clonotype: This receptor's antigen is unknown. Base qualities are not recorded, but no much larger clone differs from it by a single base.

For repertoire sequencing, TCR beta CDR3 regions were amplified from RNA transcripts. The first round of RT-PCR was done with HTBI primers and the Qiagen OneStep RT-PCR kit, and was followed by a second round of multiplex PCR, then size selection and purification. Libraries were sequenced on an Illumina HiSeq2000 using paired-end 100 bp reads. The authors' pipeline ran thus. SOAPnuke was used to process the reads, throwing out any read that had adapters, had uncalled bases, had a mean Phred below 15, or lacked an exact constant-primer or identifier match. COPE v1.2.5 was used to merge high-quality paired reads. Each unique nucleotide sequence was defined as a clonotype, and clonotypes were aligned to IMGT TRB V, D and J references with MiTCR v1.1. Only V-J combinations with frequency above 0.0001 were analysed, covering 99% to 99.2% of repertoires. For each V-J combination, a TCR clonal expansion and chaos score was defined as F50 clonal expansion divided by the chaos observed in the TCRdist matrix. Welch's t-statistics and random forest were used to narrow the features down to more than 10 V-J combinations, which were then fed into a naive Bayes classifier. Thyroid-blood repertoire similarity was quantified with the Morisita-Horn index. In TCRdb, the public reads were trimmed at Q25 with fastp and aligned with MiXCR, with productive beta chains retained. For every CDR3 protein sequence, its rows merge into one entry that carries the most common genes and DNA. For this entry, the V and J calls and clone size follow TCRdb and not the study's own pipeline. This sample comprises over 650,000 distinct CDR3 sequences, approximately 39% of them detected only once. The ten largest make up 3.3% of the sample.

Including cysteine and phenylalanine, the CDR3 has 11 amino acids. Just CDR3 DNA is preserved here, 33 bases in frame from base 1. The germline ends are 10 bases apart after V is trimmed by 4 bases and J by 8 bases. CDR1 and CDR2 were assigned from the germline V gene (reference sequence) as DFQATT and SNEGSKA. Material: peripheral blood. The TCR originated in an adult man with Graves' ophthalmopathy. The chain is assembled from TRBV20-1 and TRBJ2-3, with the D gene uncertain. Here the CDR3 is given as CSATVSRTQYF. The DNA is TGCAGTGCTACAGTATCACGTACGCAGTATTTT.